These T cell receptor beta chains were read from a single sample in a study of T cell changes during pregnancy in multiple sclerosis. The repertoire was sequenced with immunoSEQ multiplex PCR; TCRdb's copy has only in-frame clones and lacks some. Of 70,000 to 95,000 clones in the sample, roughly 93% were seen once. The specimen comprised peripheral blood, sampled in the second trimester of pregnancy. The receptor set was obtained from a female donor with multiple sclerosis, enrolled in a pregnancy study. The CDR3 runs from the conserved cysteine through the conserved F or W. Fields, in order: D gene, V gene, clone size, J gene, CDR3 DNA, CDR3 protein. The D gene is left open where the match is weak. Size values are once, few and many counts, or a class for expanded clones, and some rows have none.

D gene: TRBD1; V gene: TRBV28; clone size: -; J gene: TRBJ2-3; CDR3 DNA: TGTGCCACCGTAGGGGGCCGCACAGATACGCAGTATTTT; CDR3 protein: CATVGGRTDTQYF
D gene: -; V gene: TRBV5-1; clone size: -; J gene: TRBJ1-4; CDR3 DNA: TGCGCCAGCAGCTTGGCCGCGGGGACTCCAGCTAATGAAAAACTGTTTTTT; CDR3 protein: CASSLAAGTPANEKLFF
D gene: TRBD2; V gene: TRBV7-2; clone size: -; J gene: TRBJ2-3; CDR3 DNA: TGTGCCAGCAGCGTTAGCGGGGGTTGGGCAGATACGCAGTATTTT; CDR3 protein: CASSVSGGWADTQYF
D gene: TRBD1; V gene: TRBV14; clone size: -; J gene: TRBJ1-1; CDR3 DNA: TGTGCCAGCAGCCCGACAGGGGCCATGAACACTGAAGCTTTCTTT; CDR3 protein: CASSPTGAMNTEAFF
D gene: -; V gene: TRBV20-1; clone size: once; J gene: TRBJ2-7; CDR3 DNA: TGCAGTGCTAGACTACAGTACGAGCAGTACTTC; CDR3 protein: CSARLQYEQYF
D gene: -; V gene: TRBV6-4; clone size: -; J gene: TRBJ2-5; CDR3 DNA: TGTGCCAGCAGTGACTCAGGACAGCAAGAGACCCAGTACTTC; CDR3 protein: CASSDSGQQETQYF
D gene: -; V gene: TRBV4-1; clone size: -; J gene: TRBJ1-2; CDR3 DNA: TGCGCCAGCAGCCAAGGCGAAATAAAGGACAGCGACAACTATGGCTACACCTTC; CDR3 protein: CASSQGEIKDSDNYGYTF
D gene: TRBD1; V gene: TRBV5-6; clone size: -; J gene: TRBJ2-2; CDR3 DNA: TGTGCCAGCAGCAAGCGGACAGGGACGAACACCGGGGAGCTGTTTTTT; CDR3 protein: CASSKRTGTNTGELFF
D gene: -; V gene: TRBV18; clone size: -; J gene: TRBJ1-1; CDR3 DNA: TGTGCCAGCTCCCCGGACGTGGGAGCTGAAGCTTTCTTT; CDR3 protein: CASSPDVGAEAFF
D gene: TRBD2; V gene: TRBV13; clone size: -; J gene: TRBJ2-7; CDR3 DNA: TGTGCCAGCAGCCACGGACTAGCGGGGGACGAGCAGTACTTC; CDR3 protein: CASSHGLAGDEQYF
D gene: -; V gene: TRBV30; clone size: -; J gene: TRBJ1-2; CDR3 DNA: TGTGCCCGCGGGGGGGACGGGGGCTACACCTTC; CDR3 protein: CARGGDGGYTF
D gene: -; V gene: TRBV5-1; clone size: -; J gene: TRBJ1-1; CDR3 DNA: TGCGCCAGCAGCTTGGGAGATTTTGAAGCTTTCTTT; CDR3 protein: CASSLGDFEAFF
D gene: TRBD1; V gene: TRBV14; clone size: -; J gene: TRBJ1-6; CDR3 DNA: TGTGCCAGCAGCCCGACAGGGCTCTATAATTCACCCCTCCACTTT; CDR3 protein: CASSPTGLYNSPLHF
D gene: TRBD1; V gene: TRBV6-6; clone size: -; J gene: TRBJ2-7; CDR3 DNA: TGTGCCAGCAGTTCCAGATTGTGGGACAGCTCCTACGAGCAGTACTTC; CDR3 protein: CASSSRLWDSSYEQYF
D gene: -; V gene: TRBV9; clone size: once; J gene: TRBJ1-4; CDR3 DNA: TGTGCCAGCAGACCCTCTACTGAGGGAAAACTGTTTTTT; CDR3 protein: CASRPSTEGKLFF
D gene: -; V gene: TRBV2; clone size: once; J gene: TRBJ2-5; CDR3 DNA: TGTGCCAGCAGTGACGGAGAGACCCAGTACTTC; CDR3 protein: CASSDGETQYF
D gene: TRBD2; V gene: TRBV29-1; clone size: -; J gene: TRBJ2-5; CDR3 DNA: TGCAGCGTTGGGCAACTAGCGGGGGGGCAGTCGGAGACCCAGTACTTC; CDR3 protein: CSVGQLAGGQSETQYF
D gene: -; V gene: TRBV29-1; clone size: -; J gene: TRBJ1-3; CDR3 DNA: TGCAGCGTTGCGGACAGACACTCTGGAAACACCATATATTTT; CDR3 protein: CSVADRHSGNTIYF
D gene: -; V gene: TRBV19; clone size: -; J gene: TRBJ1-5; CDR3 DNA: TGTGCCTGTAGGGAGGGCGCGGGGTCCCAGGGTCATCAGCCCCAGCATTTT; CDR3 protein: CACREGAGSQGHQPQHF
D gene: TRBD2; V gene: TRBV15; clone size: -; J gene: TRBJ2-7; CDR3 DNA: TGTGCCACCAGTACAGAGGGGCGGGGGACCTACGAGCAGTACTTC; CDR3 protein: CATSTEGRGTYEQYF
D gene: -; V gene: TRBV7-9; clone size: -; J gene: TRBJ2-4; CDR3 DNA: TGTGCCAGCAGCTTAGAGGGAAGGGGCAGGGTAGCGTACTTC; CDR3 protein: CASSLEGRGRVAYF
D gene: -; V gene: TRBV6-5; clone size: -; J gene: TRBJ2-5; CDR3 DNA: TGTGCCAGCAGTTACAGAGGGGAGACCCAGTACTTC; CDR3 protein: CASSYRGETQYF
D gene: -; V gene: TRBV10-3; clone size: -; J gene: TRBJ2-5; CDR3 DNA: TGTGCCATCAAGGGCCGGGAAACCTCAGAGACCCAGTACTTC; CDR3 protein: CAIKGRETSETQYF
D gene: -; V gene: TRBV7-8; clone size: -; J gene: TRBJ2-7; CDR3 DNA: TGTGCCAGCAGCAAAGACACAACGTCCGAGTACGAGCAGTACTTC; CDR3 protein: CASSKDTTSEYEQYF
D gene: TRBD1; V gene: TRBV18; clone size: -; J gene: TRBJ1-3; CDR3 DNA: TGTGCCAGCTCACTGGACAGGGCCGCAAGCTCTGGAAACACCATATATTTT; CDR3 protein: CASSLDRAASSGNTIYF
D gene: TRBD2; V gene: TRBV9; clone size: -; J gene: TRBJ2-7; CDR3 DNA: TGTGCCAGCAGCGTAGCTTGGGAGGGTTACGAGCAGTACTTC; CDR3 protein: CASSVAWEGYEQYF
D gene: -; V gene: TRBV5-1; clone size: -; J gene: TRBJ1-1; CDR3 DNA: TGCGCCAGCAGCTTGGCGAAGGGGGGGTCAAGCACTGAAGCTTTCTTT; CDR3 protein: CASSLAKGGSSTEAFF
D gene: -; V gene: TRBV28; clone size: once; J gene: TRBJ1-5; CDR3 DNA: TGTGCCAGCAGTCGACTAACAGGGTATCAGCCCCAGCATTTT; CDR3 protein: CASSRLTGYQPQHF
D gene: TRBD1; V gene: TRBV6-1; clone size: -; J gene: TRBJ1-5; CDR3 DNA: TGTGCCAGCAGTGACCCCCGGGACAGGGGATATAGCAATCAGCCCCAGCATTTT; CDR3 protein: CASSDPRDRGYSNQPQHF
D gene: TRBD1; V gene: TRBV11-1; clone size: -; J gene: TRBJ2-7; CDR3 DNA: TGTGCCAGCAGCCACCCGGCTGGGACAGGGGCCTACGAGCAGTACTTC; CDR3 protein: CASSHPAGTGAYEQYF
D gene: -; V gene: TRBV6-1; clone size: -; J gene: TRBJ2-2; CDR3 DNA: TGTGCCAGCAGTGAAAGCGGAAACTTCGGGGAGCTGTTTTTT; CDR3 protein: CASSESGNFGELFF
D gene: TRBD2; V gene: TRBV9; clone size: -; J gene: TRBJ2-2; CDR3 DNA: TGTGCCAGCAGCGTAGGGCTAGCGGGGGATCTCACCGGGGAGCTGTTTTTT; CDR3 protein: CASSVGLAGDLTGELFF
D gene: -; V gene: TRBV2; clone size: -; J gene: TRBJ1-1; CDR3 DNA: TGTGCCAGCAGTCCCCAGGGTTGGTCTTTCTTT; CDR3 protein: CASSPQGWSFF
D gene: -; V gene: TRBV7-9; clone size: -; J gene: TRBJ1-2; CDR3 DNA: TGTGCCAGCAGCCCCGATACTGAATTCGGCTACACCTTC; CDR3 protein: CASSPDTEFGYTF
D gene: -; V gene: TRBV7-9; clone size: -; J gene: TRBJ2-1; CDR3 DNA: TGTGCCAGCAGCTTAACCCAGGAGCAGTTCTTC; CDR3 protein: CASSLTQEQFF
D gene: -; V gene: TRBV19; clone size: -; J gene: TRBJ1-1; CDR3 DNA: TGTGCCAGTAGTATCAGGGCGAACACTGAAGCTTTCTTT; CDR3 protein: CASSIRANTEAFF
D gene: TRBD2; V gene: TRBV6-4; clone size: -; J gene: TRBJ2-3; CDR3 DNA: TGTGCCAGCAGTAGGACTAGCGGGGATTCAGATACGCAGTATTTT; CDR3 protein: CASSRTSGDSDTQYF
D gene: TRBD2; V gene: TRBV9; clone size: -; J gene: TRBJ2-3; CDR3 DNA: TGTGCCAGCAGCGTAGGCGGGACTAGCGGGGGGGGTACAGATACGCAGTATTTT; CDR3 protein: CASSVGGTSGGGTDTQYF
D gene: -; V gene: TRBV5-4; clone size: -; J gene: TRBJ1-1; CDR3 DNA: TGTGCCAGCAGCTTAATCGGAGGGAATGAAGCTTTCTTT; CDR3 protein: CASSLIGGNEAFF
D gene: TRBD2; V gene: TRBV6-4; clone size: once; J gene: TRBJ2-3; CDR3 DNA: TGTGCCAGCAGTGAAGGGCGGGGGGCCACAGATACGCAGTATTTT; CDR3 protein: CASSEGRGATDTQYF
D gene: TRBD1; V gene: TRBV27; clone size: -; J gene: TRBJ1-6; CDR3 DNA: TGTGCCAGCAGACTACCAGGGGGGTCACCCCTCCACTTT; CDR3 protein: CASRLPGGSPLHF
D gene: -; V gene: TRBV27; clone size: -; J gene: TRBJ2-7; CDR3 DNA: TGTGCCAGCAAGAGACGGGACACCTACGAGCAGTACTTC; CDR3 protein: CASKRRDTYEQYF
D gene: TRBD1; V gene: TRBV5-6; clone size: -; J gene: TRBJ1-2; CDR3 DNA: TGTGCCAGCACCTTCGGGACAGGGGGTCGTGGCTACACCTTC; CDR3 protein: CASTFGTGGRGYTF
D gene: -; V gene: TRBV5-1; clone size: -; J gene: TRBJ1-1; CDR3 DNA: TGCGCCAGCAGCTTGGACAGTGAAGCTTTCTTT; CDR3 protein: CASSLDSEAFF
D gene: TRBD2; V gene: TRBV9; clone size: -; J gene: TRBJ2-7; CDR3 DNA: TGTGCCAGCAGCGTGGGGGAGGGGCCCGGCTACGAGCAGTACTTC; CDR3 protein: CASSVGEGPGYEQYF
D gene: TRBD1; V gene: TRBV18; clone size: -; J gene: TRBJ1-5; CDR3 DNA: TGTGCCAGCTCACCAACCGGGACAGGGGATCAGCCCCAGCATTTT; CDR3 protein: CASSPTGTGDQPQHF
D gene: TRBD1; V gene: TRBV7-9; clone size: -; J gene: TRBJ1-1; CDR3 DNA: TGTGCCAGCAGCCGGGACAGTAACACTGAAGCTTTCTTT; CDR3 protein: CASSRDSNTEAFF
D gene: -; V gene: TRBV30; clone size: -; J gene: TRBJ1-1; CDR3 DNA: TGTGCCTGGATAGATTCGAACACTGAAGCTTTCTTT; CDR3 protein: CAWIDSNTEAFF
D gene: TRBD2; V gene: TRBV7-9; clone size: -; J gene: TRBJ2-7; CDR3 DNA: TGTGCCAGCAGCTTCTTCGCGGGGGAATCCTACGAGCAGTACTTC; CDR3 protein: CASSFFAGESYEQYF
D gene: TRBD1; V gene: TRBV13; clone size: -; J gene: TRBJ1-1; CDR3 DNA: TGTGCCAGCAGCCAGGGACAGGGACAGGCTGAAGCTTTCTTT; CDR3 protein: CASSQGQGQAEAFF
D gene: TRBD2; V gene: TRBV30; clone size: -; J gene: TRBJ2-3; CDR3 DNA: TGTGCCTGGAGTTTGGGGGGGGAATCAGATACGCAGTATTTT; CDR3 protein: CAWSLGGESDTQYF
D gene: -; V gene: TRBV30; clone size: -; J gene: TRBJ2-5; CDR3 DNA: TGTGCCTGGAGTGTACAGGGTCGGGAGACCCAGTACTTC; CDR3 protein: CAWSVQGRETQYF
D gene: -; V gene: TRBV11-3; clone size: -; J gene: TRBJ2-3; CDR3 DNA: TGTGCCAGCAGCGCCGCAGGCCCTAGCACAGATACGCAGTATTTT; CDR3 protein: CASSAAGPSTDTQYF
D gene: -; V gene: TRBV10-3; clone size: -; J gene: TRBJ2-6; CDR3 DNA: TGTGCCATCAGTGAGGTTCGGGGATCTGGGGCCAACGTCCTGACTTTC; CDR3 protein: CAISEVRGSGANVLTF
D gene: TRBD1; V gene: TRBV5-1; clone size: once; J gene: TRBJ2-3; CDR3 DNA: TGCGCCAGCAGCTTGCGGCGGACAGGGGCTAACACAGATACGCAGTATTTT; CDR3 protein: CASSLRRTGANTDTQYF